This T cell receptor (beta chain) was profiled in a study of CD8 T cells in cerebrospinal fluid in Alzheimer's disease (TCRdb year 2020). With regard to the full study: CSF T cell clonal expansion was assessed with two single-cell approaches: plate-based nested PCR sequencing and droplet-based sequencing. The study examined whether cerebrospinal fluid from healthy elderly individuals and from patients with neurodegenerative disease contained clonally expanded T cells. The droplet-based CSF analysis comparing patients with controls included about 9 healthy controls (around 11,000 cells) and about 9 patients with MCI or Alzheimer's disease (around 9,400 cells). CSF gene-expression analysis, which included Parkinson's disease patients, covered under 30 samples in total.

Libraries were prepared through 10x single-cell sequencing. 10X Genomics single-cell V(D)J and 5' gene-expression libraries were used to profile CSF cells. An Illumina NextSeq550 was used to sequence CSF single-cell TCR libraries. Turning to the authors' computational methods: V(D)J reads were aligned to the vdj-GRCh38 alts ensemble 2.0.0 reference and processed with the Cell Ranger vdj pipeline. Cell barcodes sharing the same set of productive CDR3 nucleotide sequences were defined as clonotypes. To link clonality with transcriptional profiles, clonotype information was incorporated into Seurat v3.0 gene-expression metadata. Any CSF cell with more than 1,800 genes, more than 7,500 UMIs or more than 10% mitochondrial reads was removed. To identify TCRs with known antigen specificity, CDR3-beta sequences were compared against VDJdb. Only TCRs with complete alpha and beta chains were included in the network analysis of clone sharing, which used the R package qgraph. Each CDR3 protein sequence appears as one entry after TCRdb reprocessed the reads, and no DNA is included. The V and J calls here are based on TCRdb, not the publication. This sample's table lists about 1,100 distinct CDR3 sequences. Jointly, the top ten make up roughly 8% of the sample.

Measured from the cysteine to the phenylalanine, the CDR3 is 16 residues long. This entry has no DNA. Every participant was in good physical condition and had no acute infectious disease. For droplet-based sequencing, live CSF cells were sorted with a live/dead marker. CSF was obtained by lumbar puncture, and immune cells were pelleted by centrifugation at 300g. CSF samples were inspected for red blood cells, and any blood-contaminated sample was excluded. CSF cells were cryopreserved in freezing medium, frozen overnight at -80 degrees C, and subsequently stored in liquid nitrogen. Before analysis, CSF samples were stored for less than seven months. Overall study results and their limits: Only samples with detectable clones went into the overall clonality comparison: around eleven healthy, 5 MCI, 5 AD, and 6 PD. It was cautioned by the authors that a causal link between EBV and Alzheimer's disease is not established by the detection of EBV-specific TCRs in CSF. When data were pooled, most of the 6 Alzheimer's patients but only 1 of 10 healthy subjects had a highly expanded clone, defined as at least 3% of TCRs. The EBV-specific clones were neither the most highly expanded clones nor enriched among patients. A higher percentage of TCRs was made up by the largest CSF clone in patients with MCI or Alzheimer's disease than in controls.

This clonotype is medium-sized (0.01 to 0.1%) on the basis of its frequency; no count is available. Its cognate antigen has yet to be identified. The chain is assembled from TRBV21-1 and TRBJ2-2; checking the TCRdb D call of TRBD1 is not possible without DNA. TRBV21-1 is a listed pseudogene. This receptor was identified in a human donor in good health. The specimen was cerebrospinal fluid. CDR3 reads: CASSKGSGRGTGELFF.